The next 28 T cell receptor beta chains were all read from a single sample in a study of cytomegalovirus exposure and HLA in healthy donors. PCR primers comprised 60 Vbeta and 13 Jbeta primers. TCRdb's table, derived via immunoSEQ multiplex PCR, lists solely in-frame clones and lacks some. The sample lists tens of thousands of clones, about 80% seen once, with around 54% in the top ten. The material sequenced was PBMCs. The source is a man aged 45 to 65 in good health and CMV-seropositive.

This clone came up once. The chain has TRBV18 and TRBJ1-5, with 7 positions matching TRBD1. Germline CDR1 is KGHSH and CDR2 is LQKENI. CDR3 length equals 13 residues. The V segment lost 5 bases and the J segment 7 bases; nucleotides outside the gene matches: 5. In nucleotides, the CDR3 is TGTGCCAGCTCATCAGGGGGGCCGCAGCCCCAGCATTTT. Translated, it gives CASSSGGPQPQHF.

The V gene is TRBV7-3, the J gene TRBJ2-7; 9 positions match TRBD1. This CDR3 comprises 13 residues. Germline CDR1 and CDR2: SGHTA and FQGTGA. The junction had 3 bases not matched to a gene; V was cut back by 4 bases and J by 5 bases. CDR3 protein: CASSSGQGNEQYF. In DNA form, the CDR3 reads TGTGCCAGCAGCTCAGGACAGGGGAACGAGCAGTACTTC.

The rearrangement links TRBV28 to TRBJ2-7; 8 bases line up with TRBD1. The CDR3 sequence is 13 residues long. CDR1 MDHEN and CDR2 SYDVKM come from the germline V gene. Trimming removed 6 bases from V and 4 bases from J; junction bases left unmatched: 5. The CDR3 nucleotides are TGTGCCAGCAGGGTGACAGGGGAGTACGAGCAGTACTTC. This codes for CASRVTGEYEQYF.

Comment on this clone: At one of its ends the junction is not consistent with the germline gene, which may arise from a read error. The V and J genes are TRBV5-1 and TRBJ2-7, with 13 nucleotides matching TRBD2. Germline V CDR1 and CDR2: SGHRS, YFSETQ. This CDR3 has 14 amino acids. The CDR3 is CASSSGLAGVGAHF. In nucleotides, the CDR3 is TGCGCCAGCAGCTCAGGACTAGCGGGAGTGGGCGCGCACTTC.

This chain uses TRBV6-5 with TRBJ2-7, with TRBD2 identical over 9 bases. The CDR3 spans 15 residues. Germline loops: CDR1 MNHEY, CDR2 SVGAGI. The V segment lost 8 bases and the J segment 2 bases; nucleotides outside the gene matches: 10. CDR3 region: CASGRRGGGAYEQYF. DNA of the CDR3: TGTGCCAGCGGACGGCGTGGCGGGGGGGCCTACGAGCAGTACTTC.

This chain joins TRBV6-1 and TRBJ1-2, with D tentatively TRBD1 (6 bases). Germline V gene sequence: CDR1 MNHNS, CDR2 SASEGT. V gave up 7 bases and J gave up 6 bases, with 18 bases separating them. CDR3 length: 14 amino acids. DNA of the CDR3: TGTGCCAGCACCCGGGACACTTCTCGAAATGGCTACACCTTC. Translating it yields CASTRDTSRNGYTF.

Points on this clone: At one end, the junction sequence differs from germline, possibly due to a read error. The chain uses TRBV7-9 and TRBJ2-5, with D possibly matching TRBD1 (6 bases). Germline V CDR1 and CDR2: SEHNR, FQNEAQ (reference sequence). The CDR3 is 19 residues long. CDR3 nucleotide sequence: TGTTCCAGCAGCTTACCCACAGGGCTACCGCGGCAGGGAAAAGAGACCCAGTACTTC. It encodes CSSSLPTGLPRQGKETQYF.

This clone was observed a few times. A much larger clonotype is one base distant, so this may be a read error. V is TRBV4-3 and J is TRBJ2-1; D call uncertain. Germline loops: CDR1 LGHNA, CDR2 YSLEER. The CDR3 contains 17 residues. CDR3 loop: CGSSQDMIVLISNEQFF. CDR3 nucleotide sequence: TGCGGCAGCAGCCAAGATATGATCGTACTCATCTCCAATGAGCAGTTCTTC.

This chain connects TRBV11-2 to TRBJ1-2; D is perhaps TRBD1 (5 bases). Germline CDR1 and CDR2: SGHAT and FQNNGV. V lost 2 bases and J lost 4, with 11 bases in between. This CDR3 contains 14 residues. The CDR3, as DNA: TGTGCCAGCAGCTTATCAGGGTCCCTCTATGGCTACACCTTC. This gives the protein CASSLSGSLYGYTF.

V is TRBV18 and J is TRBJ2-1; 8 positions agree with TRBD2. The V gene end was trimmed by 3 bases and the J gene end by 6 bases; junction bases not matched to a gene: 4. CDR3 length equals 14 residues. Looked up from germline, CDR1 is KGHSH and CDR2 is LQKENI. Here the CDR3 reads CASSPWTSSNEQFF. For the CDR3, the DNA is TGTGCCAGCTCACCTTGGACTAGCAGCAATGAGCAGTTCTTC. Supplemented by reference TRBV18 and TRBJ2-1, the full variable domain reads NAGVMQNPRHLVRRRGQEARLRCSPMKGHSHVYWYRQLPEEGLKFMVYLQKENIIDESGMPKERFSAEFPKEGPSILRIQQVVRGDSAAYFCASSPWTSSNEQFFGPGTRLTVL.

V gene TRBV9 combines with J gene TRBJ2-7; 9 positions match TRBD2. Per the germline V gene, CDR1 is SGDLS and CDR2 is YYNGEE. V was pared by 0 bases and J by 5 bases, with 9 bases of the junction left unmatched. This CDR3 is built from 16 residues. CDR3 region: CASSVATGGRADEQYF. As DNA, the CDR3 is TGTGCCAGCAGCGTAGCTACTGGCGGGAGGGCCGACGAGCAGTACTTC.

CDR3 in DNA: TGTGCCTGGGAGGGGAACACTGAAGCTTTCTTT. Residues: CAWEGNTEAFF. V usage is TRBV30 and J usage is TRBJ1-1; D uncertain. The germline V and J ends were trimmed by 5 bases and 1 base, with 5 bases remaining between them. Germline-derived CDR1 and CDR2 are GTSNPN and SVGIG (reference sequence). CDR3 length: 11 residues.

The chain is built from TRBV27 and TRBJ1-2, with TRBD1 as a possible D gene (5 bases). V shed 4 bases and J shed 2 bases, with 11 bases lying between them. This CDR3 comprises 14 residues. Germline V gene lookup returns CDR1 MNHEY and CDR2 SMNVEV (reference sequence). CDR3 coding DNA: TGTGCCAGCAGTTCGCGGGGGTGGAACTATGGCTACACCTTC. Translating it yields CASSSRGWNYGYTF.

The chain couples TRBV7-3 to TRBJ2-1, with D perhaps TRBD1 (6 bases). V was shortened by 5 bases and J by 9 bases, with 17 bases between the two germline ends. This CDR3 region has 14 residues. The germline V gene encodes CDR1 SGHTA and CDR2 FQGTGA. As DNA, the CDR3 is TGTGCCAGCAGCCCGGACAGTCTAGGTGGTGAGCAGTTCTTC. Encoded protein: CASSPDSLGGEQFF.

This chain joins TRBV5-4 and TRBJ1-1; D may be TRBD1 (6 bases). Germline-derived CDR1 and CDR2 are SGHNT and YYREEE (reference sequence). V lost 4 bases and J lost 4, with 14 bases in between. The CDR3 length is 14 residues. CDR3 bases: TGTGCCAGCAGCCACAGGGTAGATGCCACTGAAGCTTTCTTT. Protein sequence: CASSHRVDATEAFF.

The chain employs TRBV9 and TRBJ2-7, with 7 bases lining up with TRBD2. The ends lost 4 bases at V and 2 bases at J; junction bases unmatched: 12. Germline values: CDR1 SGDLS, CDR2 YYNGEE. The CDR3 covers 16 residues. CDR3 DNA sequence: TGTGCCAGCAGCAGGGGTGGGGCTAGCGGCACCTACGAGCAGTACTTC. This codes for CASSRGGASGTYEQYF.

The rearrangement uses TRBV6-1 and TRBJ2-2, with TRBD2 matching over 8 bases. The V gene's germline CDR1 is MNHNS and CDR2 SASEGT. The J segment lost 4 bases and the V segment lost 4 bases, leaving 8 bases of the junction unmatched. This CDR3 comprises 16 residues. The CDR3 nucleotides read TGTGCCAGCAGTGTGATAGCGGGGAGGAGCACCGGGGAGCTGTTTTTT. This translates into CASSVIAGRSTGELFF.

The CDR3 DNA reads TGTGCCCGCCGCCCCCAGGGGATGACCGGGGAGCTGTTTTTT. This translates into CARRPQGMTGELFF. The V call is TRBV6-5, the J call TRBJ2-2; D possibly corresponds to TRBD1 (6 bases). CDR1 is MNHEY, CDR2 SVGAGI, per germline. V was clipped by 11 bases and J by 5 bases, with 18 bases between them. CDR3 length: 14 amino acids.

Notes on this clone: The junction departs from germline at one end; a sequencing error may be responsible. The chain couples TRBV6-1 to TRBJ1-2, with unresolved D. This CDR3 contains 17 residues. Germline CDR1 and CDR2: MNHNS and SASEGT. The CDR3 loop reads CASSDSPIRKVDYGYNF. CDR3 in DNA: TGTGCCAGCAGTGACAGTCCAATTCGGAAAGTCGACTATGGCTACAACTTC.

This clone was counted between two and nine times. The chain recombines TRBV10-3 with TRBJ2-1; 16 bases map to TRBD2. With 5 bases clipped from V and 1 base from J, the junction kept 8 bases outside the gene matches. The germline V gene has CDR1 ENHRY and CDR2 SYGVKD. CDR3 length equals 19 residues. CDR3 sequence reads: CAISFAGTSGRGSYNEQFF. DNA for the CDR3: TGTGCCATCAGTTTCGCCGGGACTAGCGGGAGGGGATCCTACAATGAGCAGTTCTTC.

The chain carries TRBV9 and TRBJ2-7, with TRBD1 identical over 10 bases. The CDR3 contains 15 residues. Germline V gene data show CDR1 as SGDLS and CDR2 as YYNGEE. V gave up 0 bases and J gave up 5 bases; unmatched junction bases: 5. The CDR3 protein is CASSVAGTGANEQYF. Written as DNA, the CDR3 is TGTGCCAGCAGCGTAGCGGGGACAGGGGCGAACGAGCAGTACTTC.

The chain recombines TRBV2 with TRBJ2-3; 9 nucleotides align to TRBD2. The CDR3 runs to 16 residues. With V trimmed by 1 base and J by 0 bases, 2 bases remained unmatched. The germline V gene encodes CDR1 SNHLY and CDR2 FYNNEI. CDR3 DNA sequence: TGTGCCAGCAGTGAAGGGCGGGGGGGAAGCACAGATACGCAGTATTTT. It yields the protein CASSEGRGGSTDTQYF.

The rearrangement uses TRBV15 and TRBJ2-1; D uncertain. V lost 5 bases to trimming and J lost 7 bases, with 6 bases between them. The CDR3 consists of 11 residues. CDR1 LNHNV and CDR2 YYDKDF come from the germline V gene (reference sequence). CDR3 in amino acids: CATSATNEQFF. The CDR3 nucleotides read TGTGCCACCAGCGCTACTAATGAGCAGTTCTTC.

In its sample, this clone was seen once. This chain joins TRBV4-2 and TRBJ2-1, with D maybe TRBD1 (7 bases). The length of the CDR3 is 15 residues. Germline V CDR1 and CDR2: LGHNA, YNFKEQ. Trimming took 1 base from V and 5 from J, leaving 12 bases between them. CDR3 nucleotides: TGTGCCAGCAGCCAAGGCGCAGGGGGGAACAATGAGCAGTTCTTC. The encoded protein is CASSQGAGGNNEQFF.

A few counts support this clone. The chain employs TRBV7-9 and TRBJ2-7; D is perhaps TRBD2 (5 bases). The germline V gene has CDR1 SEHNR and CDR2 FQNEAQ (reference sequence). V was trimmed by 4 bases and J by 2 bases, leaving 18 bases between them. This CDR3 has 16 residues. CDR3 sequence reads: CASSSLTEDLTYEQYF. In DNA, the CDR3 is TGTGCCAGCAGCTCCCTAACGGAGGATCTTACCTACGAGCAGTACTTC.

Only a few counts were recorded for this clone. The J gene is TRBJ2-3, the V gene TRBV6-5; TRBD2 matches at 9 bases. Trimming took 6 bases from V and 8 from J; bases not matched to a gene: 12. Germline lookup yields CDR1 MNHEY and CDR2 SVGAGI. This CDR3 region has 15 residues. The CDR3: CASRYTSGRQGTQYF. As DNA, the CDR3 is TGTGCCAGCAGGTACACTAGCGGGCGGCAGGGTACGCAGTATTTT.

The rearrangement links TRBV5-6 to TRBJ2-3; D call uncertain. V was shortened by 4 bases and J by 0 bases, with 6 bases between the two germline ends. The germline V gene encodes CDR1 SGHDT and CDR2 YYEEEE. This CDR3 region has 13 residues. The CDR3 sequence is CASSLLSTDTQYF. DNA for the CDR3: TGTGCCAGCAGCCTTCTAAGCACAGATACGCAGTATTTT.

The CDR3: CASSQDRGDNQPQHF. CDR3 DNA: TGCGCCAGCAGCCAAGACAGGGGGGACAATCAGCCCCAGCATTTT. The rearrangement uses TRBV4-3 and TRBJ1-5; TRBD1 matches at 7 bases. V dropped 0 bases and J dropped 3; count of bases not matched to a gene: 2. The CDR3 sequence is 15 residues long. Per the germline V gene, CDR1 is LGHNA and CDR2 is YSLEER.